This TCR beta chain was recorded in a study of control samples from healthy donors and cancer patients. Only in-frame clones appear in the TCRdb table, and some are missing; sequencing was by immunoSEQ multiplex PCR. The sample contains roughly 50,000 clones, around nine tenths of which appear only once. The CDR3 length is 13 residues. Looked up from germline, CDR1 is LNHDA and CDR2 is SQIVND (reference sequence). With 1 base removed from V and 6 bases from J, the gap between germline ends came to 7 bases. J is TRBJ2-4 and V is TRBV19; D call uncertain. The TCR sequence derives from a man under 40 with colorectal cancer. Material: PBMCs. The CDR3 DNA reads TGTGCCAGTAGTATAGCCGGAAGAAACATTCAGTACTTC. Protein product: CASSIAGRNIQYF.